These T cell receptor beta chains were read from a single sample in a study of breast tumors, draining lymph nodes, adjacent tissues. TCRdb reanalysed the multiplex PCR reads using MiXCR and keeps one entry per CDR3 protein. The sample holds around 250,000 distinct CDR3 sequences, 30% to 35% seen once. Sequencing was performed on axillary lymph node tissue. These TCRs come from a female donor with breast cancer. Some clones in this sample may be carry-over from other donors' samples. Each CDR3 is given with its conserved first and last residue. The D gene is left open where the match is weak. Clone size is stated in some rows and not others, as once, few, many or a class when expanded.

D: TRBD1
size: -
J: TRBJ1-2
V: TRBV3-1
CDR3: CASSPDRVAGYTF
DNA: TGTGCCAGCAGCCCAGACAGGGTGGCTGGCTACACCTTC

D: -
size: many
J: TRBJ2-3
V: TRBV5-1
CDR3: CASTPASTDTQYF
DNA: TGCGCCAGCACACCTGCTAGCACAGATACGCAGTATTTT

D: TRBD1
size: -
J: TRBJ2-7
V: TRBV11-3
CDR3: CASSWRTGREQYF
DNA: TGTGCCAGCAGCTGGAGGACAGGGCGCGAGCAGTACTTC

D: -
size: few
J: TRBJ1-2
V: TRBV3-1
CDR3: CASSQVGKGVGGYTF
DNA: TGTGCCAGCAGCCAAGTCGGGAAAGGGGTAGGCGGCTACACCTTC

D: -
size: -
J: TRBJ1-4
V: TRBV29-1
CDR3: CSVVGWGNEKLFF
DNA: TGCAGCGTCGTGGGTTGGGGAAACGAAAAACTGTTTTTT

D: -
size: -
J: TRBJ1-1
V: TRBV6-6
CDR3: CAHRTANTEAFF
DNA: TGTGCCCACCGGACTGCGAACACTGAAGCTTTCTTT

D: -
size: many
J: TRBJ2-5
V: TRBV7-8
CDR3: CASSRGRTQETQYF
DNA: TGTGCCAGCAGCCGTGGACGGACGCAAGAGACCCAGTACTTC

D: -
size: many
J: TRBJ2-2
V: TRBV6-1
CDR3: CASSGLGATGELFF
DNA: TGTGCCAGCAGTGGGCTAGGGGCCACCGGGGAGCTGTTTTTT

D: TRBD2
size: few
J: TRBJ2-7
V: TRBV6-5
CDR3: CASSHVRGGGEQYF
DNA: TGTGCCAGCAGTCACGTGCGGGGGGGCGGCGAGCAGTACTTC

D: TRBD2
size: many
J: TRBJ2-1
V: TRBV9
CDR3: CASSAGLAGRNEQFF
DNA: TGTGCCAGCAGCGCGGGACTAGCGGGGCGGAATGAGCAGTTCTTC

D: -
size: -
J: TRBJ2-3
V: TRBV6-5
CDR3: CATSHGGSYEQYF
DNA: TGTGCCACCAGTCATGGCGGATCCTACGAGCAGTATTTT

D: -
size: many
J: TRBJ2-3
V: TRBV24-1
CDR3: CATSDFGRNADTQYF
DNA: TGTGCCACCAGTGATTTTGGCCGGAACGCAGATACGCAGTATTTT

D: -
size: many
J: TRBJ2-7
V: TRBV20-1
CDR3: CSARGTRYEQYF
DNA: TGCAGTGCTAGAGGGACCAGATACGAGCAGTACTTC

D: -
size: many
J: TRBJ1-2
V: TRBV11-3
CDR3: CASSLGRGGGYTF
DNA: TGTGCCAGCAGCTTAGGAAGAGGAGGAGGCTACACCTTC

D: -
size: many
J: TRBJ2-3
V: TRBV5-4
CDR3: CASSLGQVNTDTQYF
DNA: TGTGCCAGCAGCTTGGGCCAGGTGAACACAGATACGCAGTATTTT

D: TRBD1
size: many
J: TRBJ2-7
V: TRBV6-6
CDR3: CASRITGESYEQYF
DNA: TGTGCCAGCAGGATTACAGGGGAATCCTACGAGCAGTACTTC

D: TRBD1
size: many
J: TRBJ1-5
V: TRBV6-1
CDR3: CATRDSSNQPQHF
DNA: TGTGCCACCCGGGACAGTAGCAATCAGCCCCAGCATTTT

D: -
size: many
J: TRBJ2-7
V: TRBV2
CDR3: CASSVTGIYEQYF
DNA: TGTGCCAGCAGTGTGACCGGAATCTACGAGCAGTACTTC

D: TRBD2
size: many
J: TRBJ2-2
V: TRBV20-1
CDR3: CSARDRVAGGPNTGELFF
DNA: TGCAGTGCTAGAGATCGGGTAGCGGGGGGTCCTAACACCGGGGAGCTGTTTTTT

D: TRBD2
size: -
J: TRBJ2-1
V: TRBV11-3
CDR3: CASSETSGANEQFF
DNA: TGTGCCAGCAGCGAGACTAGCGGGGCAAATGAGCAGTTCTTC

D: -
size: -
J: TRBJ2-1
V: TRBV7-2
CDR3: CASSANKPLLNNEQFF
DNA: TGTGCCAGCAGCGCTAATAAGCCCCTGCTGAACAATGAGCAGTTCTTC

D: -
size: many
J: TRBJ1-6
V: TRBV7-8
CDR3: CASSPYQGMASPLHF
DNA: TGTGCCAGCAGCCCCTACCAGGGGATGGCTTCACCCCTCCACTTT

D: TRBD2
size: few
J: TRBJ2-7
V: TRBV28
CDR3: CATRLAGVPSGEQYF
DNA: TGTGCCACACGACTAGCGGGAGTTCCGTCGGGGGAGCAGTACTTC

D: -
size: -
J: TRBJ1-5
V: TRBV27
CDR3: CASSFGFDQPQHF
DNA: TGTGCCAGCAGTTTCGGTTTTGATCAGCCCCAGCATTTT

D: -
size: -
J: TRBJ2-7
V: TRBV15
CDR3: CATSTSGSSYEQYF
DNA: TGTGCCACCAGCACCTCCGGGTCCTCCTACGAGCAGTACTTC

D: -
size: -
J: TRBJ1-4
V: TRBV19
CDR3: CASSGTAGVSEKLFF
DNA: TGTGCCAGTAGTGGGACCGCCGGTGTAAGTGAAAAACTGTTTTTT

D: TRBD1
size: few
J: TRBJ2-1
V: TRBV4-3
CDR3: CASSQGGQAINEQFF
DNA: TGCGCCAGCAGCCAAGGGGGACAGGCGATAAATGAGCAGTTCTTC

D: -
size: many
J: TRBJ1-3
V: TRBV30
CDR3: CAWSKAGNTIYF
DNA: TGTGCCTGGAGTAAGGCTGGAAACACCATATATTTT

D: -
size: -
J: TRBJ2-2
V: TRBV19
CDR3: CASSKTPTTGELFF
DNA: TGTGCCAGTAGTAAGACACCGACCACCGGGGAGCTGTTTTTT